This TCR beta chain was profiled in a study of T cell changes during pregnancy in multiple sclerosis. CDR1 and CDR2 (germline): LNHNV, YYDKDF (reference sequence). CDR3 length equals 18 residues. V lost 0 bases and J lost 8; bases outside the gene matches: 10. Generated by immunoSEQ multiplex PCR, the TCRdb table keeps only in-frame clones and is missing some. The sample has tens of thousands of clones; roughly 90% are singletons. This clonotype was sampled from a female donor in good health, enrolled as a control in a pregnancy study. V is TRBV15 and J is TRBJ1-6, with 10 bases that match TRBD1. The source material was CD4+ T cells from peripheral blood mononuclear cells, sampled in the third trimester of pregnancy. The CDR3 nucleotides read TGTGCCACCAGCAGAGATCTTGGGACAGGGGACGGGGATTCACCCCTCCACTTT. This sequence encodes CATSRDLGTGDGDSPLHF. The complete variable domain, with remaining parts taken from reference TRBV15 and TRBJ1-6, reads DAMVIQNPRYQVTQFGKPVTLSCSQTLNHNVMYWYQQKSSQAPKLLFHYYDKDFNNEADTPDNFQSRRPNTSFCFLDIRSPGLGDTAMYLCATSRDLGTGDGDSPLHFGNGTRLTVT.